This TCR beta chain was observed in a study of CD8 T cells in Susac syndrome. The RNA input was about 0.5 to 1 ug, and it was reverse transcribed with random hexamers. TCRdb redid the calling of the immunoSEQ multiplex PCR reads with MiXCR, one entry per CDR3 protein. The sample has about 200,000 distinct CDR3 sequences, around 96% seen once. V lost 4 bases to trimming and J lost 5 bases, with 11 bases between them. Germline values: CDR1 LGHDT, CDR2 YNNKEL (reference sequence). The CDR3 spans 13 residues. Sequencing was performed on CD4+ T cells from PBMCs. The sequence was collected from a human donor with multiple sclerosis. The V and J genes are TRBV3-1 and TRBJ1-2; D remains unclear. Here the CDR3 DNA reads TGTGCCAGCAGCCCCCGGACCACTTATGGCTACACCTTC. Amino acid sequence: CASSPRTTYGYTF.